What follows are 4 T cell receptor beta chains derived from one specimen sequenced in a study of Ad26.COV2.S vaccination and SARS-CoV-2 variants (dated by TCRdb to the early 2020s). The sample's treatment or condition label is to be understood as: 19 received Ad26.COV2.S at low or high dose, single or two shots; about five received placebo; per-sample allocation not given. For vaccine and placebo recipients, repertoires were sequenced using samples collected on day 63 after the first injection. Library construction relied on the immunoSEQ multiplex PCR assay. TCRdb's version of the immuneACCESS table is confined to in-frame rearrangements and falls short of the full clone set. An unresolved V gene accounts for under half of the shortfall where checked; the remainder is of unknown origin. This sample is represented by about 430,000 clones; 90% of them were singletons. The ten largest clones capture less than 15% of the sample.

Material: peripheral blood, obtained in a trial of Ad26.COV2.S vaccine versus placebo. The receptors originated from a person aged 18 to 65 who received the Ad26.COV2.S COVID-19 vaccine or a placebo.

The rearrangement links TRBV2 to TRBJ2-7, with 11 bases that match TRBD2. Per the germline V gene, CDR1 is SNHLY and CDR2 is FYNNEI. V dropped 3 bases and J dropped 4; count of bases not matched to a gene: 8. This CDR3 comprises 16 residues. The CDR3 DNA reads TGTGCCAGCAGTGACGGGGCTAGCGGGAGGTTTTACGAGCAGTACTTC. Protein product: CASSDGASGRFYEQYF. The whole variable domain, remainder taken from reference TRBV2 and TRBJ2-7, is EPEVTQTPSHQVTQMGQEVILRCVPISNHLYFYWYRQILGQKVEFLVSFYNNEISEKSEIFDDQFSVERPDGSNFTLKIRSTKLEDSAMYFCASSDGASGRFYEQYFGPGTRLTVT.

The rearrangement uses TRBV19 and TRBJ2-7; a weak D match, TRBD2 (5 bases). The ends were cut back, 3 bases at V and 1 base at J, with 13 bases in the middle. CDR1 and CDR2 from the germline V gene are LNHDA and SQIVND (reference sequence). This CDR3 spans 15 amino acids. The CDR3 spells CASSIWLAGSYEQYF. The DNA of the CDR3 is TGTGCCAGTAGTATTTGGCTAGCTGGATCCTACGAGCAGTACTTC.

This rearrangement joins TRBV5-1 to TRBJ2-5; D is unresolved. V gave up 0 bases and J gave up 1 base, with 7 bases separating them. Germline CDR1 SGHRS, CDR2 YFSETQ. The CDR3 is 14 amino acids. The CDR3 sequence: CASSLGQVQETQYF. The DNA of the CDR3 is TGCGCCAGCAGCTTGGGACAAGTCCAAGAGACCCAGTACTTC.

CDR3 loop: CASSLAGENTGELFF. DNA for the CDR3: TGTGCCAGCAGCTTAGCAGGGGAGAACACCGGGGAGCTGTTTTTT. The J gene is TRBJ2-2, the V gene TRBV7-3; maybe TRBD1 (6 bases). The germline V gene encodes CDR1 SGHTA and CDR2 FQGTGA. The CDR3 contains 15 residues. V lost 2 bases to trimming and J lost 1 base, with 8 bases between them. The whole variable domain, filled in from reference TRBV7-3 and TRBJ2-2, reads GAGVSQTPSNKVTEKGKYVELRCDPISGHTALYWYRQSLGQGPEFLIYFQGTGAADDSGLPNDRFFAVRPEGSVSTLKIQRTERGDSAVYLCASSLAGENTGELFFGEGSRLTVL.